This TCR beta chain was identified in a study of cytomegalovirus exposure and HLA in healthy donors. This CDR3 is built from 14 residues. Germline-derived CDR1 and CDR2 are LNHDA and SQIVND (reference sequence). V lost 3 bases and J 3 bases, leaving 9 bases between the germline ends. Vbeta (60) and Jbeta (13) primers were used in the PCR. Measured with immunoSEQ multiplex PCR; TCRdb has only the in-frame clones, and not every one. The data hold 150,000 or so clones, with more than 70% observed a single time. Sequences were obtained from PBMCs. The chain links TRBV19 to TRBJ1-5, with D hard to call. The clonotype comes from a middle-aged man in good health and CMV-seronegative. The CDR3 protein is CASSIEGFNQPQHF. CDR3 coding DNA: TGTGCCAGTAGTATCGAGGGTTTCAATCAGCCCCAGCATTTT.